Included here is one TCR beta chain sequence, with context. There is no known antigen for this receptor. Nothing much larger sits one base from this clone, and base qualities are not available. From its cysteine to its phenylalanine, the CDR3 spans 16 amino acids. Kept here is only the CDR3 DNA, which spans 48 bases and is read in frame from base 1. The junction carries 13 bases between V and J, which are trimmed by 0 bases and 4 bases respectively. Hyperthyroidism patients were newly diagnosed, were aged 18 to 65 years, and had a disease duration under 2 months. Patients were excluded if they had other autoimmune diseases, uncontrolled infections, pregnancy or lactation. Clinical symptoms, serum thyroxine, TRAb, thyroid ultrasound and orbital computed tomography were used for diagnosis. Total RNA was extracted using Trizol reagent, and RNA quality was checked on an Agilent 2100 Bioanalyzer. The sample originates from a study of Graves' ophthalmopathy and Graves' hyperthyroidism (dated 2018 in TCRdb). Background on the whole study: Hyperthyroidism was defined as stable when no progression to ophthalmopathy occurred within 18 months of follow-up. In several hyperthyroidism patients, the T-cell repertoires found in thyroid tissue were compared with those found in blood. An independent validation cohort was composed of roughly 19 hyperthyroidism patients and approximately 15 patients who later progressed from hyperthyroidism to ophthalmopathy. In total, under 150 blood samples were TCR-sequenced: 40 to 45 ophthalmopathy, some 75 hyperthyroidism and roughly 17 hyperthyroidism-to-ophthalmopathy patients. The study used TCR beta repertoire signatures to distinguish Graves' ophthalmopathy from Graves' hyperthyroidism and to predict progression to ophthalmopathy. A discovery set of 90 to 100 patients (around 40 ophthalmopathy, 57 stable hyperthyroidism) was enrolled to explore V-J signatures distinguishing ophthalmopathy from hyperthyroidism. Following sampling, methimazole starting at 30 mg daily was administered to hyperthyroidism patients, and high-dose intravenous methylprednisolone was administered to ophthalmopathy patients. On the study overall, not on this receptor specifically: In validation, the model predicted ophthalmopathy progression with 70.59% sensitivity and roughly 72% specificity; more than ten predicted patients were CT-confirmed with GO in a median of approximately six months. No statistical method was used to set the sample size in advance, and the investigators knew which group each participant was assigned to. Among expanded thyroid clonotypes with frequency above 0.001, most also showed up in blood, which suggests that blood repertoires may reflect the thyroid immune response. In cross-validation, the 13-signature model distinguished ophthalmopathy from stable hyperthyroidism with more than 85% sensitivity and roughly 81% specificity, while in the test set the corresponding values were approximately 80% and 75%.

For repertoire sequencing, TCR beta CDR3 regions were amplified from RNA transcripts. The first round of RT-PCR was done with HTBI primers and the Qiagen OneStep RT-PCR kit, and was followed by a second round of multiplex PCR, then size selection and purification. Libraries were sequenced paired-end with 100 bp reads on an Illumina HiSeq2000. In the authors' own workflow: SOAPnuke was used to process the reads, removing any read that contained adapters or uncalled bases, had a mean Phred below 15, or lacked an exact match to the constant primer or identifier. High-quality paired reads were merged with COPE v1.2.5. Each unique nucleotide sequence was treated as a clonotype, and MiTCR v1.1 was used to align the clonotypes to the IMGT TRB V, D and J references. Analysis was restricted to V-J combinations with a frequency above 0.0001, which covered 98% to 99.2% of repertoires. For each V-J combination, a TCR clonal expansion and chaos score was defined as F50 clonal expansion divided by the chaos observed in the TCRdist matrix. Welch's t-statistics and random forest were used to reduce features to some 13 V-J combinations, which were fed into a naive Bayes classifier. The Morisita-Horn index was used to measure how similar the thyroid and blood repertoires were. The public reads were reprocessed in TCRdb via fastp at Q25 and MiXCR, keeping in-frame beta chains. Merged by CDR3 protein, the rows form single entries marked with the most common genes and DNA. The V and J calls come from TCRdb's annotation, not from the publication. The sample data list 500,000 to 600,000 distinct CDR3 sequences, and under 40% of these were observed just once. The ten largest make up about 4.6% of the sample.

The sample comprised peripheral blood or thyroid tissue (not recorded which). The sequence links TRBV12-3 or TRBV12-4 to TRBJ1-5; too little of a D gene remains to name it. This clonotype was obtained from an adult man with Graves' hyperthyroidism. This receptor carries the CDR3 CASSLAGGGLNQPQHF. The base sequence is TGTGCCAGCAGTTTAGCGGGAGGAGGCCTGAATCAGCCCCAGCATTTT.